What follows describes a single T cell receptor beta chain. These data are taken from a study of blood T cell repertoires in COVID-19. Assay: immunoSEQ multiplex PCR; the TCRdb copy retains only in-frame clones and omits some. The sample has some 80,000 clones, 87% seen once. The CDR3 spans 15 residues. Trimming stripped 2 bases from V and 2 bases from J, with 12 bases between. From germline, CDR1 is LNHDA and CDR2 SQIVND (reference sequence). Sequenced sample: peripheral blood. The sequence was collected from a woman in her forties or fifties with active or convalescent COVID-19. This chain links TRBV19 with TRBJ2-5; tentatively, D is TRBD1 (6 bases). CDR3 sequence: CASSIRQAVQETQYF. In nucleotides, the CDR3 is TGTGCCAGTAGTATAAGACAGGCTGTACAAGAGACCCAGTACTTC.